This T cell receptor (beta chain) was recorded in a study of shared clonotypes between healthy human individuals. The CDR3 consists of 16 residues. Trimming took off 0 bases at V and 13 bases at J, with 26 bases between the two ends. Germline CDR1 reads SGHRS; CDR2 reads YFSETQ. Cells designated naive CD8 were CD45RO-negative and were positively selected for CCR7, with terminally differentiated effector memory CD45RA+ cells excluded. Points from the study as a whole: What limited the represented genetic and exposure-history diversity was the small number of donors. When naive CD4 clonotypes were compared across several donors, around 5% were shared.

On this clone itself: Its target is not known.

Assay execution proceeded at the deep level. In the original workflow: Filtering of immunoSEQ junctional sequences could not match full-length read filtering. Libraries were prepared by immunoSEQ multiplex PCR; TCRdb keeps only in-frame clonotypes and omits some of them. V and J calls and clone size come straight from that table; D and trimming were deduced from the DNA. The profile shows some 2 million clones, about 95% of them singletons. The sample taken for sequencing was naive CD8+ T cells sorted from blood. This TCR came from a man younger than 35 in good health. The V and J genes are TRBV5-1 and TRBJ2-7; D ambiguous. Here the CDR3 reads CASSLGEVVPPPVGYF. Here the CDR3 DNA reads TGCGCCAGCAGCTTGGGTGAGGTGGTACCTCCACCAGTCGGCTACTTC.